A single sample is the source of the 8 T cell receptor beta chains below, sequenced in a study of cytomegalovirus exposure and HLA in healthy donors. Primers for the PCR totalled 60 Vbeta and 13 Jbeta. Some clones are missing from TCRdb's copy, which holds only in-frame ones; the method was immunoSEQ multiplex PCR. This sample has under 200,000 clones, with over 75% found just once. Sequenced: PBMCs. These receptors came from a man in his 60s in good health and CMV-seronegative.

V gene TRBV7-2 combines with J gene TRBJ2-1; D possibly corresponds to TRBD2 (6 bases). The V end was cut by 1 base, the J end by 0 bases, with 7 bases between. The CDR3 runs to 15 residues. Per the germline V gene, CDR1 is SGHTA and CDR2 is FQGNSA. The CDR3, as DNA: TGTGCCAGCAGCTTAGACGGGAGCTCCTACAATGAGCAGTTCTTC. Its translation is CASSLDGSSYNEQFF. The full variable domain, completed using reference TRBV7-2 and TRBJ2-1, is GAGVSQSPSNKVTEKGKDVELRCDPISGHTALYWYRQSLGQGLEFLIYFQGNSAPDKSGLPSDRFSAERTGGSVSTLTIQRTQQEDSAVYLCASSLDGSSYNEQFFGPGTRLTVL.

The chain is built from TRBV2 and TRBJ2-7, with D possibly TRBD1 on 6 matching bases. Germline V CDR1 and CDR2: SNHLY, FYNNEI. This CDR3 spans 15 amino acids. Trimming left V 0 bases short and J 2 bases short, with 11 bases between. As DNA, the CDR3 is TGTGCCAGCAGTGAAGCGCGACAGGCTACCTACGAGCAGTACTTC. As protein: CASSEARQATYEQYF.

The chain combines TRBV7-9 with TRBJ2-3; 8 bases map to TRBD1. Trimming took 5 bases from V and 5 from J; bases not matched to a gene: 18. This CDR3 comprises 18 residues. The germline V gene has CDR1 SEHNR and CDR2 FQNEAQ (reference sequence). CDR3 region: CASSHNTGQESIIDTQYF. In nucleotides, the CDR3 is TGTGCCAGCAGCCACAATACGGGACAGGAGAGCATTATAGATACGCAGTATTTT.

The V and J genes are TRBV5-1 and TRBJ2-2; 9 bases fit TRBD2. The CDR3 has 16 residues. With 5 bases clipped from V and 7 bases from J, the junction kept 12 bases outside the gene matches. Germline CDR1 reads SGHRS; CDR2 reads YFSETQ. Here the CDR3 reads CASRRIAGEGIGELFF. CDR3 nucleotide sequence: TGCGCCAGCAGAAGAATAGCGGGAGAAGGTATCGGGGAGCTGTTTTTT.

V is TRBV6-6 and J is TRBJ2-2; tentative D call: TRBD1 (5 bases). The germline gives CDR1 MNHNY, CDR2 SVGAGI (reference sequence). Trimming shortened V by 0 bases and J by 5 bases, and 10 bases separated the two germline ends. CDR3 length equals 15 residues. CDR3 sequence reads: CASSYSRQGTGELFF. CDR3 nucleotides: TGTGCCAGCAGTTACTCGAGGCAGGGAACCGGGGAGCTGTTTTTT.

The gene calls are TRBV11-2 and TRBJ2-1, with TRBD1 matching over 7 bases. V was pared by 3 bases and J by 4 bases, with 6 bases of the junction left unmatched. Germline values: CDR1 SGHAT, CDR2 FQNNGV. The CDR3 loop spans 15 amino acids. CDR3 loop: CASSFRQGWYNEQFF. Written as DNA, the CDR3 is TGTGCCAGCAGCTTTAGACAGGGATGGTACAATGAGCAGTTCTTC.

The chain combines TRBV10-1 with TRBJ2-4; the D gene is possibly TRBD1 (6 bases). Germline-derived CDR1 and CDR2 are WNHNN and SYGVQD (reference sequence). The V and J ends lost 2 bases and 3 bases respectively, with 8 bases between them. The CDR3 spans 14 residues. DNA of the CDR3: TGCGCCAGCAGTGAGAGCAGGGGCAAAAACATTCAGTACTTC. Amino acids: CASSESRGKNIQYF.

The chain uses TRBV6-5 and TRBJ1-4; 9 nucleotides align to TRBD1. CDR1 is MNHEY, CDR2 SVGAGI, per germline. V was pared by 5 bases and J by 8 bases, with 6 bases of the junction left unmatched. This CDR3 region has 14 residues. In DNA, the CDR3 is TGTGCCAGCAGTACAGGGGGCGGGATGGAAAAACTGTTTTTT. This encodes CASSTGGGMEKLFF.